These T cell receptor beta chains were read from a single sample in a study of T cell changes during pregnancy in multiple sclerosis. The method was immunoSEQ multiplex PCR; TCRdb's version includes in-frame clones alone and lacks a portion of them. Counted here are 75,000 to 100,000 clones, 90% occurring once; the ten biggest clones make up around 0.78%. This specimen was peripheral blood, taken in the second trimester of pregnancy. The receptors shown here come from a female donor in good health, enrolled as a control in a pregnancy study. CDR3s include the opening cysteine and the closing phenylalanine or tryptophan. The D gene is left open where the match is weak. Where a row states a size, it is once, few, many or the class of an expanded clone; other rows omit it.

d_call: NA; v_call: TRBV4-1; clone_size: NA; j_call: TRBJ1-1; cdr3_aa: CASSQGSGVSTEAFF; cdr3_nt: TGCGCCAGCAGCCAAGGCTCAGGGGTTAGCACTGAAGCTTTCTTT
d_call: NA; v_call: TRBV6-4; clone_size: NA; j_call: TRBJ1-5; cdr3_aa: CARRSVGLGQPQHF; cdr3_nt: TGTGCCAGGCGTTCCGTGGGGCTAGGTCAGCCCCAGCATTTT
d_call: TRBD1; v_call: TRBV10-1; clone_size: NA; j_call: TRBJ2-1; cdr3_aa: CASSDPDRREQFF; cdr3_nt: TGCGCCAGCAGTGACCCGGACAGGAGGGAGCAGTTCTTC
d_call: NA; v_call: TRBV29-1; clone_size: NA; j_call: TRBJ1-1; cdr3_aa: CSVKQGPHTEAFF; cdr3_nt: TGCAGCGTTAAGCAGGGGCCGCACACTGAAGCTTTCTTT
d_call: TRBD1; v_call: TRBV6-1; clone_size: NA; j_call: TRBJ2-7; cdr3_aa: CASSETGDFYEQYF; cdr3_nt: TGTGCCAGCAGTGAGACAGGGGATTTCTACGAGCAGTACTTC
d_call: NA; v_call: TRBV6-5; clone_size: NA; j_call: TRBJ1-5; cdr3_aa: CASSSGYNNQPQHF; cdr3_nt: TGTGCCAGCAGTTCAGGGTATAACAATCAGCCCCAGCATTTT
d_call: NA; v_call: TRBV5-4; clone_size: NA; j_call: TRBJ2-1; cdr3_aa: CASRRDSYNEQFF; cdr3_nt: TGTGCCAGCAGGCGGGACTCCTACAATGAGCAGTTCTTC
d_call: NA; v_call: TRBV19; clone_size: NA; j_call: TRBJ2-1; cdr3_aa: CASSIAGDEQFF; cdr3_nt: TGTGCCAGTAGTATAGCAGGCGATGAGCAGTTCTTC
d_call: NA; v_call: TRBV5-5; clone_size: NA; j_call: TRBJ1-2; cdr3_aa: CASSLVADYYGYTF; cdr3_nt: TGTGCCAGCAGCTTGGTGGCTGACTATTATGGCTACACCTTC
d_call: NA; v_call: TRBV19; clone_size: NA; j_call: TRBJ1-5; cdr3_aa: CASSINSGGGNQPQHF; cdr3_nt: TGTGCCAGTAGTATCAACTCCGGGGGTGGCAATCAGCCCCAGCATTTT
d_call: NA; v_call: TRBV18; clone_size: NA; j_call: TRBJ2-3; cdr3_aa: CASSPRVFSTDTQYF; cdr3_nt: TGTGCCAGCTCACCACGCGTATTTAGCACAGATACGCAGTATTTT
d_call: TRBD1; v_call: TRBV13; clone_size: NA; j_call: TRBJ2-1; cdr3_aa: CASSPSTGGVYNEQFF; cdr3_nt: TGTGCCAGCAGCCCTTCGACAGGGGGAGTTTACAATGAGCAGTTCTTC
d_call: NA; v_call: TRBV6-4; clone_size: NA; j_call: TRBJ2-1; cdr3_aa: CASSPWGAYNEQFF; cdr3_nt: TGTGCCAGCAGCCCCTGGGGGGCCTACAATGAGCAGTTCTTC
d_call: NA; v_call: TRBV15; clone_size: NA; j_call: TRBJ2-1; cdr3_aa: CATSPRMDNEQFF; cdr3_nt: TGTGCCACCAGCCCCAGGATGGACAATGAGCAGTTCTTC
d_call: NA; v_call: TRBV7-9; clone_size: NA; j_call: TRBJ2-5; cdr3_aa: CASSFGLLPETQYF; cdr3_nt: TGTGCCAGCAGCTTCGGTCTCCTTCCGGAGACCCAGTACTTC
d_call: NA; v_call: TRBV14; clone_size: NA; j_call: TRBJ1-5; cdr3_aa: CASSQERDQPQHF; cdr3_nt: TGTGCCAGCAGCCAAGAACGGGATCAGCCCCAGCATTTT
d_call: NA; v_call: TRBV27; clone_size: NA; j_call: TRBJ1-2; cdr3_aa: CASAGGALDGYTF; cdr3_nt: TGTGCCAGCGCAGGCGGGGCATTGGATGGCTACACCTTC
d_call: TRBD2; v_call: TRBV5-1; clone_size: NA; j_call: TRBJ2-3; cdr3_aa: CASSRMREGLPDTQYF; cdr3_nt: TGCGCCAGCAGCCGAATGCGGGAGGGCCTCCCCGATACGCAGTATTTT
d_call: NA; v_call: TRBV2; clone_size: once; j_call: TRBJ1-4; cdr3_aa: CASSETQLIIRINEKLFF; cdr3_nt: TGTGCCAGCAGTGAAACTCAGTTGATCATCAGGATTAATGAAAAACTGTTTTTT
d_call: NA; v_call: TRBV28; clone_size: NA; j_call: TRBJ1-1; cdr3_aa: CASIGAGAGTEAFF; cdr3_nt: TGTGCCAGCATTGGCGCAGGGGCTGGTACTGAAGCTTTCTTT
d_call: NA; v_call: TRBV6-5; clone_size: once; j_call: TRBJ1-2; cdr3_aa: CASSSGPLGGYTF; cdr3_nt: TGTGCCAGCAGTTCAGGGCCCTTGGGAGGCTACACCTTC
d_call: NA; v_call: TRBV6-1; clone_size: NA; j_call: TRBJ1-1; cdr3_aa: CASSPRRTEAFF; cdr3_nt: TGTGCCAGCAGTCCCCGGAGGACTGAAGCTTTCTTT
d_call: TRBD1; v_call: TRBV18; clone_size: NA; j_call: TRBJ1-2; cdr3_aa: CASSPGTGENGYTF; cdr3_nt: TGTGCCAGCTCACCAGGGACAGGGGAAAATGGCTACACCTTC
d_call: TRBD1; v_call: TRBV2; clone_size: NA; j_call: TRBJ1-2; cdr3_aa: CASLPREGAYRYTF; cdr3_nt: TGTGCCAGCCTCCCACGGGAGGGGGCTTATCGCTACACCTTC
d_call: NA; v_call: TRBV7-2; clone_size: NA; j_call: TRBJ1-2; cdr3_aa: CASSSISGVHYGYTF; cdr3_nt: TGTGCCAGCAGCTCGATATCGGGGGTTCACTATGGCTACACCTTC
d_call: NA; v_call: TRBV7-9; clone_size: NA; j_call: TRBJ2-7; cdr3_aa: CASSVQVYEQYF; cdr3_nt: TGTGCCAGCAGCGTCCAGGTTTACGAGCAGTACTTC
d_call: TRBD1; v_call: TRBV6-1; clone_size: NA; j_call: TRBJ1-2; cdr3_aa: CASSKGQFDGYTF; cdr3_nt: TGTGCCAGCAGTAAGGGACAGTTCGATGGCTACACCTTC
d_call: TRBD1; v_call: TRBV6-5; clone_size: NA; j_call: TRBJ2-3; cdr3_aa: CASSLGQWVDTQYF; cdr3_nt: TGTGCCAGCAGTTTGGGACAGTGGGTTGATACGCAGTATTTT
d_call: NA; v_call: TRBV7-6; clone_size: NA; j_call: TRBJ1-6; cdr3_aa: CASRQTVPTGDNSPLHF; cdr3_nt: TGTGCCAGCAGACAAACGGTACCGACAGGAGATAATTCACCCCTCCACTTT
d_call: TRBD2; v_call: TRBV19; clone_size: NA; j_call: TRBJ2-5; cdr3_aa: CASSSISGRETQYF; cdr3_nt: TGTGCCAGTAGTTCCATCAGCGGGAGAGAGACCCAGTACTTC
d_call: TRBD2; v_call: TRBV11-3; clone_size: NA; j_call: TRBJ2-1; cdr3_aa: CASSLGTSGTNEQFF; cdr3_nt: TGTGCCAGCAGCTTAGGGACTAGCGGGACCAATGAGCAGTTCTTC
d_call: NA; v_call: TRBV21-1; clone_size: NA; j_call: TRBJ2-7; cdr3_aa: CASSSRQRQTYEQYF; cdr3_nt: TGTGCCAGCAGCTCCCGACAGCGTCAAACCTACGAGCAGTACTTC
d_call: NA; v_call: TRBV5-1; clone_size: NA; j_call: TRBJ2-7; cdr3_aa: CASSSGDSRSYEQYF; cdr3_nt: TGCGCCAGCAGCTCGGGGGACAGTCGCTCCTACGAGCAGTACTTC
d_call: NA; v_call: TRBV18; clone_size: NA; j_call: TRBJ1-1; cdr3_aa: CASSPSMGMNTEAFF; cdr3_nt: TGTGCCAGCTCACCCAGCATGGGCATGAACACTGAAGCTTTCTTT
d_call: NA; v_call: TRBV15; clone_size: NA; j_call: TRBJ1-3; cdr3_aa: CATSRGEISGNTIYF; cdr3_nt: TGTGCCACCAGCAGAGGGGAGATCTCTGGAAACACCATATATTTT
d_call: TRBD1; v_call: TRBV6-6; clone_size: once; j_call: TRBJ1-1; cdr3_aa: CATTTGSRAFF; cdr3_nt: TGTGCCACCACGACAGGGAGTAGAGCTTTCTTT
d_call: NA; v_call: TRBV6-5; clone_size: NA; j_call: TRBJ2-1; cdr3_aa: CASSYNVRSANNEQFF; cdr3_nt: TGTGCCAGCAGTTACAACGTCAGGTCAGCTAACAATGAGCAGTTCTTC
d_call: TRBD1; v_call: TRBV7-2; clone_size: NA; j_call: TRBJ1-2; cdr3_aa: CASSSGTGGGYGYTF; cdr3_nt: TGTGCCAGCAGCTCCGGGACAGGGGGTGGCTATGGCTACACCTTC
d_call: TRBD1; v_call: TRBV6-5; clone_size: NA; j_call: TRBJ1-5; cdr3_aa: CASSSGTVVEAQHF; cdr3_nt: TGTGCCAGCAGTAGTGGGACAGTGGTAGAGGCCCAGCATTTT
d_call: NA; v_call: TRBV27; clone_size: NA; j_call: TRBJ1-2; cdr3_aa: CASSFNAGFYGYTF; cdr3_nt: TGTGCCAGCAGTTTCAATGCAGGGTTCTATGGCTACACCTTC